This T cell receptor beta chain is drawn from a study of blood T cells in healthy people across ages. This clonotype was recorded many times. The CDR3 consists of 12 residues. CDR1 and CDR2 from the germline V gene are MDHEN and SYDVKM. V lost 5 bases, J lost 8 bases, and 12 bases lay in between. A sample-barcoded 5' primer and a J-beta primer mix were used in a second PCR of about 7 to 11 cycles. TCRdb called the 5' RACE reads again in MiXCR, with one record for every CDR3 protein. The sample consists of about 650,000 distinct CDR3 sequences, approximately 31% of them appearing once. The chain uses TRBV28 and TRBJ1-2, with a possible D match to TRBD1 (6 bases). The TCR comes from a woman of 80 years or more in good health. Sample: blood. The CDR3: CASSLQTGGYTF. Written as DNA, the CDR3 is TGTGCCAGCAGTCTCCAGACAGGCGGCTACACCTTC.